The 22 T cell receptor beta chains listed next were all sequenced from one sample in a study of PD-1 blockade in classical Hodgkin lymphoma. This sample's time point: newly diagnosed, previously untreated cHL patient sample. From thawed PBMCs, CD4+ T cells were purified using magnetic negative selection. Profiling relied on immunoSEQ multiplex PCR, and the TCRdb table lists in-frame clones only, not all of them. This sample has fewer than 40,000 clones, with about 89% found just once. The sample was CD4+ T cells from blood. All receptors come from a human donor with classical Hodgkin lymphoma.

The chain uses TRBV19 and TRBJ1-2; tentative D call: TRBD1 (5 bases). V shed 3 bases and J shed 3 bases, with 17 bases lying between them. The CDR3 is 16 amino acids. Germline-derived CDR1 and CDR2 are LNHDA and SQIVND (reference sequence). CDR3 region: CASSIRAARVYYGYTF. CDR3 nucleotides: TGTGCCAGTAGTATCAGGGCCGCTAGAGTCTACTATGGCTACACCTTC.

In this sample, this clone turned up once. V usage is TRBV11-2 and J usage is TRBJ2-5; TRBD2 agrees at 9 bases. CDR1 is SGHAT, CDR2 FQNNGV, per germline. CDR3 size: 17 residues. V dropped 2 bases and J dropped 4; count of bases not matched to a gene: 11. Here the CDR3 reads CASSLTSGRRGRETQYF. In DNA, the CDR3 is TGTGCCAGCAGCTTAACAAGCGGGAGGCGCGGTAGAGAGACCCAGTACTTC.

The genes are TRBV6-1 and TRBJ1-2, with D uncertain. The V end was cut by 2 bases, the J end by 5 bases, with 9 bases between. The CDR3 sequence is 13 residues long. CDR1 MNHNS and CDR2 SASEGT come from the germline V gene. CDR3 DNA: TGTGCCAGCAGTGAACATGGCTCTTATGGCTACACCTTC. Its translation is CASSEHGSYGYTF.

The V call is TRBV5-5, the J call TRBJ2-1; D is undetermined. V lost 0 bases to trimming and J lost 0 bases, with 19 bases between them. Per germline, CDR1 SGHKS and CDR2 YYEKEE (reference sequence). The CDR3 totals 19 residues. This CDR3 is CASSLELVGGFGSYNEQFF. The CDR3 DNA is TGTGCCAGCAGCTTGGAACTTGTAGGTGGCTTCGGCTCCTACAATGAGCAGTTCTTC.

The chain joins TRBV28 to TRBJ1-5; no clear D gene. The CDR3 runs 12 residues. Deletions cut 6 bases from V and 13 bases from J, with 16 bases between. The germline CDR1 and CDR2 sequences are MDHEN and SYDVKM. The CDR3, as DNA: TGTGCCAGCAGGGCCGGTGTGCCGGGGCAGCATTTT. Protein sequence: CASRAGVPGQHF.

Comments on this clone: The sample carries other DNA sequences with the same CDR3. The V and J genes are TRBV5-6 and TRBJ1-2; tentative D call: TRBD1 (5 bases). There are 15 residues in the CDR3. Germline CDR1 reads SGHDT; CDR2 reads YYEEEE. With 0 bases removed from V and 2 bases from J, the gap between germline ends came to 11 bases. The CDR3 region has the DNA TGTGCCAGCAGCTTGGTAGGGTGGGGGAACTATGGCTACACCTTC. Residues: CASSLVGWGNYGYTF.

The gene calls are TRBV9 and TRBJ1-1, with D possibly being TRBD1 (5 bases). V lost 4 bases and J 1 base, leaving 14 bases between the germline ends. CDR1 SGDLS and CDR2 YYNGEE come from the germline V gene. This CDR3 has 15 amino acids. In DNA, the CDR3 is TGTGCCAGCAGCCCCACAGGCCACCAGAACACTGAAGCTTTCTTT. This encodes CASSPTGHQNTEAFF.

CDR3 sequence (DNA): TGTGCCAGTAGTCTTGGACAGGGGGCCCCCGGGGAGCTGTTTTTT. It encodes CASSLGQGAPGELFF. V gene TRBV19 combines with J gene TRBJ2-2, with 11 positions matching TRBD1. V lost 5 bases, J lost 6 bases, and 5 bases stayed unmatched. This CDR3 comprises 15 residues. Germline CDR1 LNHDA, CDR2 SQIVND (reference sequence).

The chain carries TRBV5-5 and TRBJ2-3; D might be TRBD2 (6 bases). The CDR3 sequence is 16 residues long. Germline V gene lookup returns CDR1 SGHKS and CDR2 YYEKEE (reference sequence). V was clipped by 0 bases and J by 5 bases, with 16 bases between them. The CDR3 nucleotides are TGTGCCAGCAGCTTGGGAACCAGGGTGGAGGGAGATACGCAGTATTTT. Translated: CASSLGTRVEGDTQYF.

This rearrangement joins TRBV14 to TRBJ1-2, with 9 bases that match TRBD1. V gave up 6 bases and J gave up 0 bases; unmatched junction bases: 8. The V gene's germline CDR1 is SGHDN and CDR2 FVKESK. The CDR3 consists of 16 residues. The CDR3 bases are TGTGCCAGCAGTTCCACAGGGGGCTCTGCTAACTATGGCTACACCTTC. This encodes CASSSTGGSANYGYTF.

The chain couples TRBV6-1 to TRBJ2-3; D is uncertain. Germline loops: CDR1 MNHNS, CDR2 SASEGT. The length of the CDR3 is 13 residues. V was trimmed by 6 bases and J by 2 bases, leaving 9 bases between them. The CDR3 reads CASRTQSTDTQYF. CDR3 bases: TGTGCCAGCAGGACACAATCCACAGATACGCAGTATTTT.

The chain's CDR3 is CASSVDPSTDTQYF. The CDR3 DNA is TGTGCCAGCAGCGTAGATCCTAGCACAGATACGCAGTATTTT. The J gene is TRBJ2-3, the V gene TRBV9; D is undetermined. Between the trimmed V and J ends, which lost 0 bases and 0 bases, there was a span of 5 bases. The CDR3 length is 14 residues. Germline loops: CDR1 SGDLS, CDR2 YYNGEE.

The chain links TRBV6-5 to TRBJ1-2; TRBD1 might be the D (5 bases). V dropped 4 bases and J dropped 6 bases, with 12 bases sitting between them. This CDR3 spans 13 amino acids. CDR1 is MNHEY, CDR2 SVGAGI, per germline. CDR3 amino acids: CASSSGGGNGYTF. CDR3 DNA: TGTGCCAGCAGTTCGGGGGGAGGGAATGGCTACACCTTC.

The chain employs TRBV29-1 and TRBJ2-1, with no clear D. Trimming shortened V by 8 bases and J by 3 bases, and 11 bases separated the two germline ends. CDR1 and CDR2 from the germline V gene are SQVTM and ANQGSEA. This CDR3 region has 12 residues. The DNA of the CDR3 is TGCAGCTGTGAACGGGTCTACAATGAGCAGTTCTTC. This gives the protein CSCERVYNEQFF.

The CDR3 sequence is CASSDGGVNTEAFF. In DNA, the CDR3 is TGTGCCAGCAGTGATGGGGGGGTGAACACTGAAGCTTTCTTT. This chain joins TRBV2 and TRBJ1-1; perhaps TRBD1 as D (5 bases). Trimming pared 3 bases from V and 0 bases from J, leaving 8 bases between. Germline CDR1 reads SNHLY; CDR2 reads FYNNEI. CDR3 length: 14 residues.

The V and J genes are TRBV10-3 and TRBJ2-1, with D perhaps TRBD1 (6 bases). V was clipped by 4 bases and J by 7 bases, with 14 bases between them. This CDR3 has 14 residues. Germline assignment: CDR1 ENHRY and CDR2 SYGVKD. CDR3 sequence reads: CAISGAGTQNEQFF. In nucleotides, the CDR3 is TGTGCCATCAGTGGAGCCGGGACACAGAATGAGCAGTTCTTC.

The rearrangement uses TRBV4-1 and TRBJ1-1; D is undetermined. Germline V gene data show CDR1 as MGHRA and CDR2 as YSYEKL. V was pared by 2 bases and J by 4 bases, with 11 bases between. The CDR3 spans 14 residues. CDR3 sequence (DNA): TGCGCCAGCAGCCAACCCCGGCGGTTCACTGAAGCTTTCTTT. Protein: CASSQPRRFTEAFF.

The rearrangement uses TRBV19 and TRBJ2-7; perhaps D is TRBD1 or TRBD2 (5 bases each). CDR3 length equals 14 residues. Germline CDR1 is LNHDA and CDR2 is SQIVND (reference sequence). V lost 5 bases, J lost 0 bases, and 11 bases lay in between. The CDR3, as DNA: TGTGCCAGTAGTCCCGGGACGGACTCCTACGAGCAGTACTTC. It codes for CASSPGTDSYEQYF.

This clone has a handful of counts. The rearrangement links TRBV2 to TRBJ1-2, with 9 bases lining up with TRBD1. The CDR3 extends over 15 amino acids. With 4 bases clipped from V and 8 bases from J, the junction kept 11 bases outside the gene matches. Germline loops: CDR1 SNHLY, CDR2 FYNNEI. CDR3 bases: TGTGCCAGCAGTGCCACAGGGGGCGTCGCGCGAGGCTACACCTTC. Translation gives CASSATGGVARGYTF.

The V call is TRBV6-5, the J call TRBJ2-3, with D maybe TRBD2 (6 bases). Trimming took 11 bases from V and 6 from J, leaving 6 bases between them. CDR3 length: 9 residues. From germline, CDR1 is MNHEY and CDR2 SVGAGI. CDR3 residues: CAGGDTQYF. Written as DNA, the CDR3 is TGTGCCGGAGGGGATACGCAGTATTTT.

The chain couples TRBV7-8 to TRBJ1-3; D gene uncertain. Germline V CDR1 and CDR2: SGHVS, FQNEAQ. The CDR3 has 18 residues. V was cut by 5 bases and J by 0 bases, with 20 bases left in between. CDR3: CASSRGLVSLLSGNTIYF. As DNA, the CDR3 is TGTGCCAGCAGCCGAGGATTAGTATCTCTCCTCTCTGGAAACACCATATATTTT. Together with reference TRBV7-8 and TRBJ1-3, the CDR3 gives the full variable domain: GAGVSQSPRYKVAKRGQDVALRCDPISGHVSLFWYQQALGQGPEFLTYFQNEAQLDKSGLPSDRFFAERPEGSVSTLKIQRTQQEDSAVYLCASSRGLVSLLSGNTIYFGEGSWLTVV.

V gene TRBV5-5 combines with J gene TRBJ2-7; 8 bases are a match to TRBD1. The CDR3 contains 15 residues. V lost 2 bases, J lost 6 bases, and 10 bases stayed unmatched. Per germline, CDR1 SGHKS and CDR2 YYEKEE (reference sequence). CDR3 DNA sequence: TGTGCCAGCAGCTTTTCCCCAGGGGGCAAGTTCGAGCAGTACTTC. Translation: CASSFSPGGKFEQYF.